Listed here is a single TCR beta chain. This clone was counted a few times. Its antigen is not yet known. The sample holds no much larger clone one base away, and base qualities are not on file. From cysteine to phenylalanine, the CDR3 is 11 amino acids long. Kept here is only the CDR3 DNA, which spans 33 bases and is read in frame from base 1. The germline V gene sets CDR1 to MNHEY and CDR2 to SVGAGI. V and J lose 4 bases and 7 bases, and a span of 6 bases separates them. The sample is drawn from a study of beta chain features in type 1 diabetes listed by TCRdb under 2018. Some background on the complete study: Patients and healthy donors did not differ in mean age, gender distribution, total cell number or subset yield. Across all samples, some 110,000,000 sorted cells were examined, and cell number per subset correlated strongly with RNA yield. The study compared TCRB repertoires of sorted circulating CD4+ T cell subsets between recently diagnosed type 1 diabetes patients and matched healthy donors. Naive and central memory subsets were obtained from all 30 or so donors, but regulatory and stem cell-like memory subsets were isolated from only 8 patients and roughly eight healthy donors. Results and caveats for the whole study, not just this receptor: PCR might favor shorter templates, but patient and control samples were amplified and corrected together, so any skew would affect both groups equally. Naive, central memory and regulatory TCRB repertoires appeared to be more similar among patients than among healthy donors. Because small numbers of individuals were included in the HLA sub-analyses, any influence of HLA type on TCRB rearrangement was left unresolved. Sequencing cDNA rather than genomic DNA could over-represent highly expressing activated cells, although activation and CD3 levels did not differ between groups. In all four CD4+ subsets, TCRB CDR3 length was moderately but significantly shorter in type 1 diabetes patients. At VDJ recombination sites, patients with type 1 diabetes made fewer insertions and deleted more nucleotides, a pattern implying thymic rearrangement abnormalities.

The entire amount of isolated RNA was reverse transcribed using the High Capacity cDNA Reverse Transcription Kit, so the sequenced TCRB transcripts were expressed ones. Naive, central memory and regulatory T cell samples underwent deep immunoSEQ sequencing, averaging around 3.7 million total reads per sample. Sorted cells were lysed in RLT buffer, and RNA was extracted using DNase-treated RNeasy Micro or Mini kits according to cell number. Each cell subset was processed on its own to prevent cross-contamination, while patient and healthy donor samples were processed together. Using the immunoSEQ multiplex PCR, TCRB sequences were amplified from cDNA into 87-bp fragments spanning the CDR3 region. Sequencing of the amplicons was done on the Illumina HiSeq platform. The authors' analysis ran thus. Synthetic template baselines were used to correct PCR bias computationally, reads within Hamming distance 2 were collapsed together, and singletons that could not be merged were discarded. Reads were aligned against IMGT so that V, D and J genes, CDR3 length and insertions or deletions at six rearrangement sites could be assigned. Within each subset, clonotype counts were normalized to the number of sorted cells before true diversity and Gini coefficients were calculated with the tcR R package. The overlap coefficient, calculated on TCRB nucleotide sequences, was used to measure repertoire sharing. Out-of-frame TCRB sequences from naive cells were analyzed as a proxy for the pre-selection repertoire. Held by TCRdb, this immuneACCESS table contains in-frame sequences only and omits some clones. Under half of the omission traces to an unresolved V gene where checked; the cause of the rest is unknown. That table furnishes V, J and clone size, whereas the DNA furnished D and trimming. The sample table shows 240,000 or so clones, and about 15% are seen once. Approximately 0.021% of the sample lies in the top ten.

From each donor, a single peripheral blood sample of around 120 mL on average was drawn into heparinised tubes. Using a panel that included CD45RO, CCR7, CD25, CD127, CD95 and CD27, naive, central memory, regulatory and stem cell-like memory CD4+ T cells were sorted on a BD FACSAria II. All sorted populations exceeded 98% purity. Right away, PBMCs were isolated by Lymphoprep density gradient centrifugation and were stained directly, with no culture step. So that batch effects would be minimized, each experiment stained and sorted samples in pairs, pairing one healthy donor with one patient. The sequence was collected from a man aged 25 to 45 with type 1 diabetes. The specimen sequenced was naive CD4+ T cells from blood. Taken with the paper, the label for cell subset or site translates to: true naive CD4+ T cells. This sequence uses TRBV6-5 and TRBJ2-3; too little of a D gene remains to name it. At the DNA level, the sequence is TGTGCCAGCAGTTTGCAGAATACGCAGTATTTT. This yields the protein CASSLQNTQYF.